The 25 T cell receptor beta chains below were found in one sample sequenced in a study of T cells expressing NK-cell markers. TCRdb reprocessed the 5' RACE reads and keeps a single row for each CDR3 protein, giving no DNA. The table lists 300,000 to 450,000 distinct CDR3 sequences, with 5% to 5.5% in the top ten. Sequencing was performed on blood T cells: a sorted CD56 or NKG2C T cell subset, CD4+ or CD8+ T cells, or bulk PBMC T cells (not recorded which). The source of these receptors is a man aged 18-75 years in good health.

The genes are TRBV29-1 and TRBJ1-4; TCRdb's assignment of TRBD1 cannot be checked, as there is no DNA. Germline loops: CDR1 SQVTM, CDR2 ANQGSEA. The CDR3 has 13 amino acids. The CDR3 region is CSVAGTGREKLFF.

The chain is built from TRBV3-1 and TRBJ1-5. Germline CDR1 is LGHDT and CDR2 is YNNKEL (reference sequence). There are 15 residues in the CDR3. The CDR3 is CASSQGRGPNQPQHF.

The rearrangement uses TRBV6-5 and TRBJ2-5; the TCRdb D gene call, TRBD2, has no DNA to confirm it. This CDR3 has 14 residues. Germline V gives CDR1 MNHEY, CDR2 SVGAGI. CDR3 sequence reads: CASSYGTSAGTQYF.

The gene calls are TRBV5-1 and TRBJ2-3. The CDR3 spans 12 residues. Germline V CDR1 and CDR2: SGHRS, YFSETQ. This CDR3 reads CASSQYTDTQYF. The full variable domain, with the rest looked up from reference TRBV5-1 and TRBJ2-3, is KAGVTQTPRYLIKTRGQQVTLSCSPISGHRSVSWYQQTPGQGLQFLFEYFSETQRNKGNFPGRFSGRQFSNSRSEMNVSTLELGDSALYLCASSQYTDTQYFGPGTRLTVL.

CDR3 protein: CASRLAGAWGGELFF. The chain links TRBV7-2 to TRBJ2-2; TCRdb proposes TRBD1, but this gene call is untestable without DNA. The CDR3 is made up of 15 amino acids. The germline V gene has CDR1 SGHTA and CDR2 FQGNSA.

The rearrangement joins TRBV6-1 to TRBJ2-7; checking the TCRdb D call of TRBD1 is not possible without DNA. The CDR3 runs 14 residues. Germline CDR1 is MNHNS and CDR2 is SASEGT. The chain's CDR3 is CASTAGQGAYEQYF.

The chain joins TRBV12-3 or TRBV12-4 to TRBJ2-5; TCRdb's D call, TRBD1, is unchecked because there is no DNA. The CDR3 totals 13 residues. The CDR3 reads CASSPRAEETQYF.

V usage is TRBV27 and J usage is TRBJ1-2; TCRdb gives TRBD1 as the D gene, but with no DNA this cannot be confirmed. The CDR3 covers 12 residues. The germline V gene has CDR1 MNHEY and CDR2 SMNVEV (reference sequence). Here the CDR3 reads CASSTTTGGYTF.

The chain has TRBV6-1 and TRBJ1-2; TCRdb designates TRBD1, a call that cannot be tested without DNA. There are 13 residues in the CDR3. From germline, CDR1 is MNHNS and CDR2 SASEGT. CDR3 in amino acids: CASRGQAIYGYTF.

The rearrangement joins TRBV15 to TRBJ1-1; the D gene TCRdb calls, TRBD1, cannot be checked with no DNA. In germline, CDR1 is LNHNV, CDR2 YYDKDF (reference sequence). The CDR3 extends over 15 amino acids. Here the CDR3 reads CATSTSSWGESEAFF.

V is TRBV10-3 and J is TRBJ2-2; TCRdb's D gene call, TRBD1, goes unchecked for lack of DNA. CDR3 length: 15 residues. Germline V CDR1 and CDR2: ENHRY, SYGVKD. This CDR3 is CAIRPGQGNTGELFF.

V is TRBV6-5 and J is TRBJ1-6. Germline loops: CDR1 MNHEY, CDR2 SVGAGI. CDR3 length equals 18 residues. CDR3 in amino acids: CASSYRPVTSSYNSPLHF.

The gene calls are TRBV12-3 or TRBV12-4 and TRBJ2-2; without DNA, the TCRdb call of TRBD1 cannot be checked. The CDR3 is 14 residues long. CDR3 amino acids: CASIDGGASGELFF.

The rearrangement links TRBV6-1 to TRBJ2-4; TCRdb's D call of TRBD1 is untestable without DNA. The CDR3 extends over 17 amino acids. Germline V gives CDR1 MNHNS, CDR2 SASEGT. CDR3 residues: CASSPRTGQLAKNIQYF.

This chain joins TRBV6-5 and TRBJ1-3. The CDR3 contains 17 residues. CDR1 is MNHEY and CDR2 is SVGAGI in the germline V gene. CDR3: CASSYQNPAFSGNTIYF.

The J gene is TRBJ1-6, the V gene TRBV5-1; lacking DNA, the TRBD1 call made by TCRdb goes unchecked. From germline, CDR1 is SGHRS and CDR2 YFSETQ. The CDR3 consists of 17 residues. The CDR3 is CASSSRSGDPFNSPLHF.

V usage is TRBV4-1 and J usage is TRBJ1-4; TCRdb reports TRBD1, a call that lacks DNA to check it against. CDR1 is MGHRA, CDR2 YSYEKL, per germline. This CDR3 has 15 residues. CDR3 amino acids: CASSQEGRGSEKLFF.

The V and J genes are TRBV11-1 and TRBJ1-2; TCRdb returns TRBD1, unconfirmable since there is no DNA. The germline CDR1 and CDR2 sequences are SGHAT and FQDESV (reference sequence). This CDR3 has 18 amino acids. The CDR3 sequence: CASSLLFQSREPNYGYTF.

The CDR3: CASSATGTTQPQHF. The chain employs TRBV10-2 and TRBJ1-5; TCRdb's D gene call, TRBD1, goes unchecked for lack of DNA. Germline values: CDR1 WSHSY, CDR2 SAAADI. The CDR3 totals 14 residues.

The chain is built from TRBV12-3 or TRBV12-4 and TRBJ1-4. There are 14 residues in the CDR3. CDR3 residues: CASSLGRFNEKLFF.

The chain has TRBV28 and TRBJ2-5; with no DNA, the TCRdb D assignment of TRBD1 cannot be verified. CDR1 is MDHEN and CDR2 is SYDVKM in the germline V gene. The CDR3 totals 13 residues. The CDR3 sequence: CASSLGQERTQYF.

The chain combines TRBV11-2 with TRBJ2-1; the TCRdb D gene call, TRBD1, has no DNA to confirm it. This CDR3 comprises 18 residues. The germline V gene encodes CDR1 SGHAT and CDR2 FQNNGV. The CDR3 spells CASSSRLHQTGFYNEQFF.

The chain recombines TRBV5-1 with TRBJ2-3; the TCRdb call, TRBD2, lacks DNA for checking. CDR1 is SGHRS, CDR2 YFSETQ, per germline. This CDR3 is 15 amino acids long. CDR3 sequence reads: CASSRAGGWKDTQYF.

The chain is built from TRBV12-3 or TRBV12-4 and TRBJ1-1; TCRdb gives TRBD1 as the D gene, but with no DNA this cannot be confirmed. This CDR3 has 14 amino acids. The CDR3: CASTKPMGDSEAFF.

The V and J genes are TRBV6-5 and TRBJ2-2; the TCRdb call, TRBD1, lacks DNA for checking. From germline, CDR1 is MNHEY and CDR2 SVGAGI. CDR3 length: 17 residues. CDR3 sequence reads: CASSYGRTGGNTGELFF.